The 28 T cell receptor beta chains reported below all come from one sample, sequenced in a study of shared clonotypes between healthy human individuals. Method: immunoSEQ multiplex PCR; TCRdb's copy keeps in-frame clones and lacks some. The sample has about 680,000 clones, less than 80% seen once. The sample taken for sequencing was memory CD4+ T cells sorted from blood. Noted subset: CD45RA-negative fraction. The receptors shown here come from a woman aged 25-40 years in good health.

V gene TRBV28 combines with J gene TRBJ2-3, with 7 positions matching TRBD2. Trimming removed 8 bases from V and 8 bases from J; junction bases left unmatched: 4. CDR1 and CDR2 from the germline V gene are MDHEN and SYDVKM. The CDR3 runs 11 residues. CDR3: CASGRESTQYF. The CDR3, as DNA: TGTGCCAGCGGGAGGGAGAGTACGCAGTATTTT.

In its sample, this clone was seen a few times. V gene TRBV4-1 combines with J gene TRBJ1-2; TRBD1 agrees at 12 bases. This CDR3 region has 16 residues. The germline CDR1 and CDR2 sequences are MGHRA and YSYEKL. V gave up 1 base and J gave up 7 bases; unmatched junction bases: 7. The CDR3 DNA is TGCGCCAGCAGCCAAGCCCCGGGACAGGGGGCGCGTGGCTACACCTTC. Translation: CASSQAPGQGARGYTF.

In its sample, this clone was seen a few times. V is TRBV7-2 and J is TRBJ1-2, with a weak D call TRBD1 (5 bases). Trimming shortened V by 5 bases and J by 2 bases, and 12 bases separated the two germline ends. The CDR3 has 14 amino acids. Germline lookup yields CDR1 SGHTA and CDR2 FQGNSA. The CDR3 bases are TGTGCCAGCAGCGCCACGACAGAGAACTATGGCTACACCTTC. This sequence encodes CASSATTENYGYTF.

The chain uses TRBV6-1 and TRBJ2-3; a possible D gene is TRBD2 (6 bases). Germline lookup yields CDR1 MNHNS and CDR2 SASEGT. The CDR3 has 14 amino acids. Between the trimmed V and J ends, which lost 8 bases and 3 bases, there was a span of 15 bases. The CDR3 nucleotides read TGTGCCAGCTCCCCTAGCGCGCCTACAGATACGCAGTATTTT. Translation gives CASSPSAPTDTQYF.

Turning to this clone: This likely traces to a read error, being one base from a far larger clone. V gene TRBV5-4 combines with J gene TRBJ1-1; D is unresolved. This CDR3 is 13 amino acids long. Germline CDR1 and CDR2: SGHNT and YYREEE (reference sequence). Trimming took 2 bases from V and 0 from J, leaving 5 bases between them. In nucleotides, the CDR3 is TGTGCCAGCAGCTTAGGGATGAACACTGAAGCTTTCTTT. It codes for CASSLGMNTEAFF.

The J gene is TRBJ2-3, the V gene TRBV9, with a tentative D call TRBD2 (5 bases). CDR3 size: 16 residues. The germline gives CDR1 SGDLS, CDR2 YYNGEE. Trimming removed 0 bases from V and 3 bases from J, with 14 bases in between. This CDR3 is CASSVDSGSRTDTQYF. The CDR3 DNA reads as TGTGCCAGCAGCGTAGATAGTGGGAGTAGGACAGATACGCAGTATTTT. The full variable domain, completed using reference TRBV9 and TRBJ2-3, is DSGVTQTPKHLITATGQRVTLRCSPRSGDLSVYWYQQSLDQGLQFLIQYYNGEERAKGNILERFSAQQFPDLHSELNLSSLELGDSALYFCASSVDSGSRTDTQYFGPGTRLTVL.

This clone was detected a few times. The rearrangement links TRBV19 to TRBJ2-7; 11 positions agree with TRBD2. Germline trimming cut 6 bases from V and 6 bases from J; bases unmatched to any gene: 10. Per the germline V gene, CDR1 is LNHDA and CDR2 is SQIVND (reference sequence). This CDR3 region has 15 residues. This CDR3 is CASSLAGGLTSEQYF. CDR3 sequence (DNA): TGTGCCAGTAGCTTAGCGGGAGGGCTAACCAGCGAGCAGTACTTC.

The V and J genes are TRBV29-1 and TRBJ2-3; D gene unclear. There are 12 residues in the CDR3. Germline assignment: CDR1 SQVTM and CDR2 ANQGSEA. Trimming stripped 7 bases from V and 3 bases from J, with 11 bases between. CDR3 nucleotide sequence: TGCAGCGGAGCTGGGCTAACAGATACGCAGTATTTT. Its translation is CSGAGLTDTQYF.

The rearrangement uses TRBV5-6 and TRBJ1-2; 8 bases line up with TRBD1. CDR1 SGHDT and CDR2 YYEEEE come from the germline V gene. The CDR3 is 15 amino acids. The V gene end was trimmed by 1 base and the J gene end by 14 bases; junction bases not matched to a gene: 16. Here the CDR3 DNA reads TGTGCCAGCAGCTTGTTGGGACAGGACCTTCTTGTTCGGACCTTC. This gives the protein CASSLLGQDLLVRTF. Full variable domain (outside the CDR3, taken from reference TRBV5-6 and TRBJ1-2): DAGVTQSPTHLIKTRGQQVTLRCSPKSGHDTVSWYQQALGQGPQFIFQYYEEEERQRGNFPDRFSGHQFPNYSSELNVNALLLGDSALYLCASSLLGQDLLVRTFGSGTRLTVV.

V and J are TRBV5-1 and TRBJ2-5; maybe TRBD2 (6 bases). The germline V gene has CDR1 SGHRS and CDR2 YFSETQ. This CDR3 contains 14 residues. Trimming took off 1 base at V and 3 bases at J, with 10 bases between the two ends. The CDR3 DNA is TGCGCCAGCAGCTTGATGTGGGAGGAAGAGACCCAGTACTTC. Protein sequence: CASSLMWEEETQYF.

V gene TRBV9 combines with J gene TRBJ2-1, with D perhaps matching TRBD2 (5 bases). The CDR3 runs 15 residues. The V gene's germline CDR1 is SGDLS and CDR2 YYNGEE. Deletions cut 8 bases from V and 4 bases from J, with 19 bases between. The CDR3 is CASTVGDYQYNEQFF. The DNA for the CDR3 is TGTGCCAGTACGGTTGGTGACTACCAGTACAATGAGCAGTTCTTC.

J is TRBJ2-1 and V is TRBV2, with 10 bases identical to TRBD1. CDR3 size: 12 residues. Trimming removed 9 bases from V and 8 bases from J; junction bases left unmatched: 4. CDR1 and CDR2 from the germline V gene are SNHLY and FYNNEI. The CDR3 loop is CASRGQGDEQFF. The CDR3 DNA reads TGTGCCAGTCGAGGACAGGGGGATGAGCAGTTCTTC.

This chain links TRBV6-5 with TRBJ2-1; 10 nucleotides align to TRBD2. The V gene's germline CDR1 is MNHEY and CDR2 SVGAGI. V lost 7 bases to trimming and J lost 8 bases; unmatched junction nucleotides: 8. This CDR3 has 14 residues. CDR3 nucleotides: TGTGCCAGCACCCTAGCGGGAGCATCGGATGAGCAGTTCTTC. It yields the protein CASTLAGASDEQFF.

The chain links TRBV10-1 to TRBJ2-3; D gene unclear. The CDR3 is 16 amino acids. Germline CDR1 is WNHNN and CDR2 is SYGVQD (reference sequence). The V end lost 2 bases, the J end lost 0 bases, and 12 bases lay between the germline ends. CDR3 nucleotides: TGCGCCAGCAGTGAGGGGTCCACCACTAGCACAGATACGCAGTATTTT. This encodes CASSEGSTTSTDTQYF.

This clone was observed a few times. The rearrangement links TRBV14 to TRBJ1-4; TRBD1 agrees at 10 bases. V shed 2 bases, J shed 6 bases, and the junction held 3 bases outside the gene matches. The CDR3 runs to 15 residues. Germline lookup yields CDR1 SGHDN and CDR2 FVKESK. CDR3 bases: TGTGCCAGCAGCCAATTAGGGACAGGGGATGAAAAACTGTTTTTT. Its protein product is CASSQLGTGDEKLFF.

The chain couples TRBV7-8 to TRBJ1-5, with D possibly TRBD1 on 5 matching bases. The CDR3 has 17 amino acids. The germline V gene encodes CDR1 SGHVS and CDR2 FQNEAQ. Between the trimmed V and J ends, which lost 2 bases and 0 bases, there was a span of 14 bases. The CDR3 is CASSLSLGGYSNQPQHF. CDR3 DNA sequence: TGTGCCAGCAGCTTATCACTGGGGGGTTATAGCAATCAGCCCCAGCATTTT.

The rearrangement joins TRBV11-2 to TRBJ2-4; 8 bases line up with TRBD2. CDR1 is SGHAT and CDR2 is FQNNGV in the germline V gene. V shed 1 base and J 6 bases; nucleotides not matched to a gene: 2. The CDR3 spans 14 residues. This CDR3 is CASSLATSVNIQYF. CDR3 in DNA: TGTGCCAGCAGCTTAGCGACTAGCGTAAACATTCAGTACTTC.

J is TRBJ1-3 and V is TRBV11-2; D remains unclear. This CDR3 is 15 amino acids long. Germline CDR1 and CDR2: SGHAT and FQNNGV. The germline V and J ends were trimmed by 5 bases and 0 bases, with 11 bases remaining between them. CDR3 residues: CASSMTTVSGNTIYF. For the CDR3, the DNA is TGTGCCAGCAGCATGACGACCGTCTCTGGAAACACCATATATTTT.

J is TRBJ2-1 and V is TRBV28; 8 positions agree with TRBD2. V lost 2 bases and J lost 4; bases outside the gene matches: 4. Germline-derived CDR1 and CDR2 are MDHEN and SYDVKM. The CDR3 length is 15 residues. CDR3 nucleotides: TGTGCCAGCAGTTTACCCTCGGGAGGGTACAATGAGCAGTTCTTC. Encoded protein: CASSLPSGGYNEQFF.

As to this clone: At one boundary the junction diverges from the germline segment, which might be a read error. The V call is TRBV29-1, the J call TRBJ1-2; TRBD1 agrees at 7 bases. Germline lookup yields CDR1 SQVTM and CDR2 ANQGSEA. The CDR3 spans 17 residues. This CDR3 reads CSVQDRDIKAYRYGYTF. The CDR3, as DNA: TGCAGCGTTCAAGACAGGGACATTAAGGCATATCGGTATGGCTACACCTTC.

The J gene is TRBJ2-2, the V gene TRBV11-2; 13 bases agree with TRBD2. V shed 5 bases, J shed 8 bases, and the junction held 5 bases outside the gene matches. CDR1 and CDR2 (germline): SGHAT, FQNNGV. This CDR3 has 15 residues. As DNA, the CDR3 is TGTGCCAGCAGCCGGACTAGCGGGAGTCTGGGGGAGCTGTTTTTT. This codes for CASSRTSGSLGELFF.

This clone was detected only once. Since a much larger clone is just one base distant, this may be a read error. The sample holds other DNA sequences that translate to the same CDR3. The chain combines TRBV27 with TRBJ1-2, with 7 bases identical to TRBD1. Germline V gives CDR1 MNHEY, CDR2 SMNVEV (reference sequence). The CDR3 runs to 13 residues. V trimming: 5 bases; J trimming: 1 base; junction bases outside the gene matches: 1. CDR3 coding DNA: TGTGCCAGCAGTCGACAGGGTAACTATGGCTACACCTTC. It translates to CASSRQGNYGYTF.

CDR3: CSVELGALHSYEQYF. CDR3 coding DNA: TGCAGCGTTGAGTTAGGTGCCCTCCACTCCTACGAGCAGTACTTC. V and J are TRBV29-1 and TRBJ2-7; D unclear. V lost 3 bases to trimming and J lost 0 bases, with 15 bases between them. CDR1 and CDR2 from the germline V gene are SQVTM and ANQGSEA. The CDR3 is 15 amino acids.

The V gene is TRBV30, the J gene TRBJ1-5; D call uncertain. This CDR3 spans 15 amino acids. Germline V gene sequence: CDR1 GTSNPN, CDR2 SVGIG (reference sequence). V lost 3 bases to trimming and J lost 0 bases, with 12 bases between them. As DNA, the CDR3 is TGTGCCTGGAGCGCCGGACGGAGTAGCAATCAGCCCCAGCATTTT. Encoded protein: CAWSAGRSSNQPQHF.

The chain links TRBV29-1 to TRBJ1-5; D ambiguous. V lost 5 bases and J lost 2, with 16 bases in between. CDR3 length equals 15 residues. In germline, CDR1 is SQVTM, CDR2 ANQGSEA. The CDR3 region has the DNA TGCAGCGTTTCCCAGTCCGGGGTGGGCAATCAGCCCCAGCATTTT. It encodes CSVSQSGVGNQPQHF.

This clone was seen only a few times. CDR3 loop: CASSPLRSNTEAFF. As DNA, the CDR3 is TGTGCCAGCTCACCCCTCCGATCGAACACTGAAGCTTTCTTT. The V call is TRBV18, the J call TRBJ1-1; D is undetermined. The length of the CDR3 is 14 residues. Trimming left V 3 bases short and J 1 base short, with 9 bases between. CDR1 and CDR2 (germline): KGHSH, LQKENI.

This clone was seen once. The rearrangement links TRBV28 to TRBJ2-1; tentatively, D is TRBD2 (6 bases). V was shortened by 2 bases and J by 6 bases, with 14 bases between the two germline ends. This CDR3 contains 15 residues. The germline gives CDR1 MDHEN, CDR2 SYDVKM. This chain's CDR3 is CASSLAGQRGNEQFF. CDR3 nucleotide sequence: TGTGCCAGCAGTTTAGCGGGGCAGAGGGGCAATGAGCAGTTCTTC.

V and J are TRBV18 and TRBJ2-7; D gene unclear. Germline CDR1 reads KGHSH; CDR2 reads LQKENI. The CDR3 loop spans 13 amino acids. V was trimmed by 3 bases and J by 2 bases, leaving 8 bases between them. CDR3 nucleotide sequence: TGTGCCAGCTCACCCGACGCCCCCTACGAGCAGTACTTC. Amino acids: CASSPDAPYEQYF. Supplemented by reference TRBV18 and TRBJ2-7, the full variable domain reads NAGVMQNPRHLVRRRGQEARLRCSPMKGHSHVYWYRQLPEEGLKFMVYLQKENIIDESGMPKERFSAEFPKEGPSILRIQQVVRGDSAAYFCASSPDAPYEQYFGPGTRLTVT.